This T cell receptor beta chain comes out of a study of breast tumors, draining lymph nodes, adjacent tissues. Study-wide results and limits: Luminal-like breast cancer showed significantly greater tumor-nontumor repertoire similarity than basal-like breast cancer did. Tumor repertoires ranked between lymph nodes and nontumor tissue in diversity, with V and J gene preferences. Data only fit, rather than demonstrated, lymph node origin of most tumor T cells.

This clonotype was observed many times. Its cognate antigen is unknown. The CDR3 spans 14 residues. Looked up from germline, CDR1 is SGHKS and CDR2 is YYEKEE (reference sequence). Trimming pared 5 bases from V and 3 bases from J, leaving 15 bases between. Axillary draining lymph nodes of breast cancer patients supplied the node samples. TCRdb re-called the multiplex PCR reads through MiXCR, storing one row per CDR3 protein. The sample records tens of thousands of distinct CDR3 sequences, more than 25% being singletons. Sequenced sample: axillary lymph node tissue. The TCR comes from a female donor with breast cancer. Some clones in this sample may be carry-over from other donors' samples. This sequence joins TRBV5-5 and TRBJ2-7; D might be TRBD1 (6 bases). In DNA, the CDR3 is TGTGCCAGCAGGAGACAGGTTAGCATCTACGAGCAGTACTTC. As protein: CASRRQVSIYEQYF.